Each of the 15 T cell receptor beta chains below was sequenced from the same sample in a study of blood T cell repertoires in COVID-19. Profiled with immunoSEQ multiplex PCR; TCRdb holds only in-frame clones, not every one. This table holds about 230,000 clones, roughly 88% found once. The sample taken for sequencing was peripheral blood. These receptors were collected from a middle-aged man with acute or convalescent COVID-19.

The chain uses TRBV5-1 and TRBJ2-1; 8 nucleotides match TRBD1. The CDR3 runs to 15 residues. The germline V gene encodes CDR1 SGHRS and CDR2 YFSETQ. V dropped 5 bases and J dropped 0; count of bases not matched to a gene: 4. Written as DNA, the CDR3 is TGCGCCAGCAGTGGGGGACAGGTCTCCTACAATGAGCAGTTCTTC. Its protein is CASSGGQVSYNEQFF.

The chain uses TRBV2 and TRBJ1-4, with 10 bases lining up with TRBD1. The CDR3 loop spans 18 amino acids. Germline V lookup: CDR1 SNHLY, CDR2 FYNNEI. V lost 6 bases and J lost 0; bases outside the gene matches: 10. Here the CDR3 reads CASRGPGQGSATNEKLFF. CDR3 coding DNA: TGTGCCAGCAGGGGTCCGGGACAGGGGTCCGCAACTAATGAAAAACTGTTTTTT.

This clone was seen a handful of times. CDR3 nucleotide sequence: TGTGCCAGCAGCCAAGATGGGGGACAGTTGGGCTACACCTTC. Its translation is CASSQDGGQLGYTF. The genes are TRBV3-1 (or the pseudogene TRBV3-2) and TRBJ1-2; 7 bases line up with TRBD1. The germline CDR1 and CDR2 sequences are LGHDT and YNNKEL (reference sequence). CDR3 length: 14 amino acids. J gave up 8 bases and V 0 bases, and 6 bases lay outside the gene matches.

This clone was counted a few times. The sample holds other DNA sequences that translate to the same CDR3. This chain links TRBV6-5 with TRBJ1-1, with TRBD1 matching 8 bases. Germline lookup yields CDR1 MNHEY and CDR2 SVGAGI. The trim removed 5 bases at V and 3 bases at J, leaving 5 bases unmatched. This CDR3 region has 14 residues. CDR3 amino acids: CASSPQGGYTEAFF. In DNA form, the CDR3 reads TGTGCCAGCAGTCCACAGGGGGGGTACACTGAAGCTTTCTTT.

V and J are TRBV12-3 or TRBV12-4 and TRBJ1-1; D is unclear. The CDR3 covers 12 residues. The V gene lost 10 bases and the J gene lost 1 base, with 10 bases spanning the gap. The CDR3 DNA is TGTGCCACCCGGGGTCCGAACACTGAAGCTTTCTTT. Protein product: CATRGPNTEAFF.

This clone was counted between two and nine times. Other DNA sequences in the same sample also yield this CDR3. The chain links TRBV7-9 to TRBJ1-1; D call uncertain. CDR3 length: 12 amino acids. Germline loops: CDR1 SEHNR, CDR2 FQNEAQ (reference sequence). V lost 6 bases and J 4 bases, leaving 9 bases between the germline ends. For the CDR3, the DNA is TGTGCCAGCAGTTCCGACACCACTGAAGCTTTCTTT. Amino acids: CASSSDTTEAFF.

In nucleotides, the CDR3 is TGTGCCAGCAGGGCCGGGTTTTCGAACACTGAAGCTTTCTTT. This encodes CASRAGFSNTEAFF. The chain combines TRBV6-5 with TRBJ1-1; D unresolved. The CDR3 sequence is 14 residues long. Germline loops: CDR1 MNHEY, CDR2 SVGAGI. The V end lost 6 bases, the J end lost 1 base, and 12 bases lay between the germline ends.

CDR3: CASSELVFYNEQFF. The DNA of the CDR3 is TGTGCCAGCAGTGAACTAGTTTTCTACAATGAGCAGTTCTTC. The chain has TRBV6-4 and TRBJ2-1, with a possible D match to TRBD2 (5 bases). The length of the CDR3 is 14 residues. Deletions cut 3 bases from V and 3 bases from J, with 9 bases between. CDR1 is MRHNA and CDR2 is SNTAGT in the germline V gene.

The chain's CDR3 is CATSSRTGYTDTQYF. Written as DNA, the CDR3 is TGTGCCACCAGCTCCAGGACAGGATACACAGATACGCAGTATTTT. This chain connects TRBV24-1 to TRBJ2-3; 7 bases fit TRBD1. Germline lookup yields CDR1 KGHDR and CDR2 SFDVKD. V shed 7 bases, J shed 2 bases, and the junction held 8 bases outside the gene matches. This CDR3 has 15 amino acids.

V is TRBV2 and J is TRBJ1-2; maybe TRBD1 (6 bases). The CDR3 covers 11 residues. Trimming took 7 bases from V and 8 from J, leaving 11 bases between them. The germline gives CDR1 SNHLY, CDR2 FYNNEI. In DNA form, the CDR3 reads TGTGCCAGCACAGGGGCGTTCGGCTACACCTTC. It codes for CASTGAFGYTF.

The chain employs TRBV7-2 and TRBJ1-4, with D unresolved. Germline values: CDR1 SGHTA, CDR2 FQGNSA. The length of the CDR3 is 14 residues. Trimming shortened V by 5 bases and J by 8 bases, and 15 bases separated the two germline ends. The DNA of the CDR3 is TGTGCCAGCAGCCTACAGAGCGGCTCGGAAAAACTGTTTTTT. The encoded protein is CASSLQSGSEKLFF.

V gene TRBV7-3 combines with J gene TRBJ1-3; D remains unclear. The CDR3 has 15 residues. Germline CDR1 reads SGHTA; CDR2 reads FQGTGA. V lost 1 base and J lost 1, with 8 bases in between. The CDR3 DNA is TGTGCCAGCAGCTTAAGCAGGTCATCTGGAAACACCATATATTTT. Residues: CASSLSRSSGNTIYF. The full variable domain, completed using reference TRBV7-3 and TRBJ1-3, is GAGVSQTPSNKVTEKGKYVELRCDPISGHTALYWYRQSLGQGPEFLIYFQGTGAADDSGLPNDRFFAVRPEGSVSTLKIQRTERGDSAVYLCASSLSRSSGNTIYFGEGSWLTVV.

This sequence joins TRBV19 and TRBJ2-1; 13 bases are shared with TRBD2. The germline gives CDR1 LNHDA, CDR2 SQIVND (reference sequence). The CDR3 sequence is 14 residues long. The V and J ends lost 4 bases and 10 bases, in that order; junction bases with no gene match: 4. CDR3 sequence: CASSTGTSGTEQFF. The CDR3 bases are TGTGCCAGTAGTACCGGGACTAGCGGGACAGAGCAGTTCTTC.

The V call is TRBV28, the J call TRBJ1-2, with D possibly matching TRBD1 (6 bases). Germline V gene data show CDR1 as MDHEN and CDR2 as SYDVKM. V dropped 6 bases and J dropped 2 bases, with 13 bases sitting between them. CDR3 length equals 14 residues. The CDR3 spells CASRLSQGNYGYTF. The CDR3 DNA follows: TGTGCCAGCAGGCTATCCCAGGGGAACTATGGCTACACCTTC.

This clone was seen a single time. This chain joins TRBV6-6 and TRBJ1-6; D unclear. V lost 6 bases and J 10 bases, leaving 16 bases between the germline ends. CDR1 and CDR2 (germline): MNHNY, SVGAGI (reference sequence). The length of the CDR3 is 14 residues. The CDR3 nucleotides read TGTGCCAGCAGCTTAACACAGCTTATGTCACCCCTCCACTTT. This gives the protein CASSLTQLMSPLHF.